This record covers a single TCR beta chain. What it recognizes is unknown. Primers: 60 Vbeta forward and 13 Jbeta reverse. The data were produced by immunoSEQ multiplex PCR, yet TCRdb's version contains in-frame clones alone and is incomplete. The sample holds 150,000 to 200,000 clones, roughly 83% seen once. The data were taken from a study of cytomegalovirus exposure and HLA in healthy donors. General study points: Rare sequences made up most TCRs, while some public TCRs were found in many donors. Analyzed later, association rates of TCRs varied across HLA loci, with DRB1 most and HLA-C fewest.

Trimming cost V 6 bases and J 4 bases; bases outside gene matches: 8. CDR3 length equals 16 residues. Germline V gives CDR1 MRHNA, CDR2 SNTAGT. Sequenced material: PBMCs. The chain couples TRBV6-4 to TRBJ2-1, with 11 bases matching TRBD2. The source is a boy between 10 and 17 years old in good health and CMV-seronegative. The CDR3 loop is CASSQSGTSGYNEQFF. Here the CDR3 DNA reads TGTGCCAGCAGCCAGTCCGGGACTAGCGGTTACAATGAGCAGTTCTTC.